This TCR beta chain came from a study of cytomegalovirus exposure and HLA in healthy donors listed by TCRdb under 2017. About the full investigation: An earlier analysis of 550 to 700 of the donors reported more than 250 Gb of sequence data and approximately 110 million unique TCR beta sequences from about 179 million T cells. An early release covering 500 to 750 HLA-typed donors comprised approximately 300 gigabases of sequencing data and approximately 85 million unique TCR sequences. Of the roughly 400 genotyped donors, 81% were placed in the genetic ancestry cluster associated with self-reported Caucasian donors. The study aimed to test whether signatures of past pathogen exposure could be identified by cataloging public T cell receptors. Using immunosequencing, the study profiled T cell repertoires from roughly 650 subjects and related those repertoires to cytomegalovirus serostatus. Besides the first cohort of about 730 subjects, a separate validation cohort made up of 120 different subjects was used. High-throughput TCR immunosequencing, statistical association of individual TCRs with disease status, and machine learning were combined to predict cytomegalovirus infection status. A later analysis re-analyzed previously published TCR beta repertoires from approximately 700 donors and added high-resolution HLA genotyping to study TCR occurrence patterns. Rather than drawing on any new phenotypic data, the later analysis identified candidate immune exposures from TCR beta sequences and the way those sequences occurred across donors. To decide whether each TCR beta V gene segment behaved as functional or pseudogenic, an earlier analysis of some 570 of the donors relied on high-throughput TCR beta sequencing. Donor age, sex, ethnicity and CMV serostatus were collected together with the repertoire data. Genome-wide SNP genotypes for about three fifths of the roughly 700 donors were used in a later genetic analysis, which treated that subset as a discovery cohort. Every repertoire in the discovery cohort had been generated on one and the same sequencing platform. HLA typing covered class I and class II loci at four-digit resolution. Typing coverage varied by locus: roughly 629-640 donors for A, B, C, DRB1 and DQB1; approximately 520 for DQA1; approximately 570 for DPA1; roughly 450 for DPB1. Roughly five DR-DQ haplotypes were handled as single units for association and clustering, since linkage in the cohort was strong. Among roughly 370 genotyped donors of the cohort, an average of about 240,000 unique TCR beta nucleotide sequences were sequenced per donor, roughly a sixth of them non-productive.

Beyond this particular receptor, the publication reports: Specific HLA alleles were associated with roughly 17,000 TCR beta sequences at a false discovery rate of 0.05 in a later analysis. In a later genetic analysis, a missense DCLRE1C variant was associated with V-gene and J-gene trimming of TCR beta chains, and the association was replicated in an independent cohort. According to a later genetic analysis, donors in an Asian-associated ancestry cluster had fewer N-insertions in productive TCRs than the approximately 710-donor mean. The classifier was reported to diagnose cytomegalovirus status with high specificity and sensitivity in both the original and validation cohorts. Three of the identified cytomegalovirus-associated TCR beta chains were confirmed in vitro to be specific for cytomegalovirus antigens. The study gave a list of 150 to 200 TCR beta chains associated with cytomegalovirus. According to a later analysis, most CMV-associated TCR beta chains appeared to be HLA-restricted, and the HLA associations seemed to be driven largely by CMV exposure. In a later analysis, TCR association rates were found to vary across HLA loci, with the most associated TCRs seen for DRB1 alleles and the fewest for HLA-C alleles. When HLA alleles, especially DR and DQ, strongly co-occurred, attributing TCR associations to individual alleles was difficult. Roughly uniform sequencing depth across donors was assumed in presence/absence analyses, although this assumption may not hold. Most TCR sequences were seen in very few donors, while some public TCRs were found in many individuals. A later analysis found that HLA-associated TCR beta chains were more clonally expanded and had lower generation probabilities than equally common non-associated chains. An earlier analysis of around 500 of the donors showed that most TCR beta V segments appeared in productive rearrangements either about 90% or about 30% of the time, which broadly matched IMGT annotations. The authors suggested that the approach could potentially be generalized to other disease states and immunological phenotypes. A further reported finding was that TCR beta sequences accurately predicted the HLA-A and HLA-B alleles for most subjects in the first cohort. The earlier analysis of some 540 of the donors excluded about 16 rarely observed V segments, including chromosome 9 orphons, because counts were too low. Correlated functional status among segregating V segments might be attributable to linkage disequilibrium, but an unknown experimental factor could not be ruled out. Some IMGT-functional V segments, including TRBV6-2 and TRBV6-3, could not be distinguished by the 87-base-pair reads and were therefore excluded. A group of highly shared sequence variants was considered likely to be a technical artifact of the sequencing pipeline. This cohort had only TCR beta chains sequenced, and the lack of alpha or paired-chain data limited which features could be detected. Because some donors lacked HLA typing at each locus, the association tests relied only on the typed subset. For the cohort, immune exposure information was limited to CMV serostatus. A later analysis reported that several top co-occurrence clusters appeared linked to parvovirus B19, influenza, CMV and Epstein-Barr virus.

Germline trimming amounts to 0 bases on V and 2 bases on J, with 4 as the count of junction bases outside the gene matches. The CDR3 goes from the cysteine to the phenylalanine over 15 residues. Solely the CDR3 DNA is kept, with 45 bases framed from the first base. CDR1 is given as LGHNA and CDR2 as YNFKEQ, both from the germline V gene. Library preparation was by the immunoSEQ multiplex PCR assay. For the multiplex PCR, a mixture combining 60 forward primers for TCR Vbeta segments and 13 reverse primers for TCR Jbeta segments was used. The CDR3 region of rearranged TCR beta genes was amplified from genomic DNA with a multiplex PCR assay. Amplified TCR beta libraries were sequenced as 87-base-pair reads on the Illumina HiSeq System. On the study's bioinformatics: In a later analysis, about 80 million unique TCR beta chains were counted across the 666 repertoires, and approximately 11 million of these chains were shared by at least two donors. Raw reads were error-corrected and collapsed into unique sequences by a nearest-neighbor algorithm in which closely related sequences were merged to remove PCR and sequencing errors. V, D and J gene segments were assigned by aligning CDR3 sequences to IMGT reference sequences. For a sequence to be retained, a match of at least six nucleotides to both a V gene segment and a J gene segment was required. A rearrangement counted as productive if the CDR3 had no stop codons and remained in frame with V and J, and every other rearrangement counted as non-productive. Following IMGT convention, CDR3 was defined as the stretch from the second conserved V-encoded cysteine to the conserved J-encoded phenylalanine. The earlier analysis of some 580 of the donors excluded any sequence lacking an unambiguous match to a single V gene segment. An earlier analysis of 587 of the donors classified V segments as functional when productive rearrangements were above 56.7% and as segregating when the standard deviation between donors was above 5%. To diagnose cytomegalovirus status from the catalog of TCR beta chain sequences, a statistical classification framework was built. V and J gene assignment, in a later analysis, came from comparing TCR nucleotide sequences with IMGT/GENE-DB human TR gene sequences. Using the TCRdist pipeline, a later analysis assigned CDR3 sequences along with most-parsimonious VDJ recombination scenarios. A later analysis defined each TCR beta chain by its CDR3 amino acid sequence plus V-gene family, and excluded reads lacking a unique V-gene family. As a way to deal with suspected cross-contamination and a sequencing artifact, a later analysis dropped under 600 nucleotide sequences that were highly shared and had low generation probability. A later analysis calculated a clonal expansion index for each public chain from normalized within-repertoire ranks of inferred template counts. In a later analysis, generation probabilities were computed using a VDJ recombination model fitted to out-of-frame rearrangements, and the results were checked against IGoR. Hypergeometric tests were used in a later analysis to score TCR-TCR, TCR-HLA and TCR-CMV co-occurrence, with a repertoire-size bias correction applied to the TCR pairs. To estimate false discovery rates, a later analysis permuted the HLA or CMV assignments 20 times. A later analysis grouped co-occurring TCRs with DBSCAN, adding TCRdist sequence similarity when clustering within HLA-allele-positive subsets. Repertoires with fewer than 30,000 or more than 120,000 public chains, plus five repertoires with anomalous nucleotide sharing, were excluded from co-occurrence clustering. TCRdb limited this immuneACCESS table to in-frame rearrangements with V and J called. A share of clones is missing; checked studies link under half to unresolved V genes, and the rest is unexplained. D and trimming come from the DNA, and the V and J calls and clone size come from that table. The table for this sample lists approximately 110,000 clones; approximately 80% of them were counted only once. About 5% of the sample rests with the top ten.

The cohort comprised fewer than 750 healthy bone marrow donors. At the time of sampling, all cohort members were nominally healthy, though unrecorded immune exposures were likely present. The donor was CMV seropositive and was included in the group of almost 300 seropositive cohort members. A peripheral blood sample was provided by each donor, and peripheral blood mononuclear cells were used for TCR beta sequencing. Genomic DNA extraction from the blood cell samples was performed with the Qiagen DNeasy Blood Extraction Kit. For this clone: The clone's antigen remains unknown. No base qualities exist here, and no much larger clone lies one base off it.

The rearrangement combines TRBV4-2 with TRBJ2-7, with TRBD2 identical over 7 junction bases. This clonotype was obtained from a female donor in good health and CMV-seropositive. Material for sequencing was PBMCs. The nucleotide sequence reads TGTGCCAGCAGCCAAGAGCGGGGGACGGCCTACGAGCAGTACTTC. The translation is CASSQERGTAYEQYF.